The T cell receptor (beta chain) under discussion was sequenced for a study of siplizumab effects on memory and regulatory T cells (dated by TCRdb to the late 2010s). The study in broad terms: The study examined how the anti-CD2 antibody siplizumab affects alloreactive T-cell subsets in allogeneic mixed lymphocyte reactions built from human PBMCs.

The CDR3, cysteine through phenylalanine, is 14 amino acids long. CDR3 DNA is the only sequence kept; it has 42 bases, read in frame from the first base. The trim is 7 bases for V and 0 bases for J, with a gap of 12 bases between the germline ends. CDR1 and CDR2, per the germline V gene, are SGHRS and YFSETQ. The library was produced with the immunoSEQ multiplex PCR assay. Around 10^5 TCR templates per sample were assayed by the deep sequencing platform. Genomic DNA extracted from sorted T cells was used for TCRbeta CDR3 sequencing. Per the original workflow: The R programming language was used for the clonal analysis of the TCRbeta CDR3 data. Comparing unstimulated samples against CFSE-low samples taken after the reaction was how alloreactive CD4+ and CD8+ clones were defined. Regulatory or non-regulatory origin of alloreactive CD4+ clones was assigned by matching sequences to the sorted unstimulated Treg and non-Treg repertoires. TCRdb provides this immuneACCESS table in a form limited to in-frame rearrangements. Some clones are lacking; in checked studies, under half of them reflect an unresolved V gene, and why the rest are absent is not known. The V and J calls and clone size were taken over from that table, and D and trimming were inferred from the DNA. The sample records about 120,000 clones, 90% to 95% of which are singletons. The ten top clones hold roughly 1.7% of the sample.

Concerning this clone itself: Its specific antigen is unknown. Base quality data are lacking; no much larger clone is found one base away.

Sorted unstimulated T cells and proliferating T cells recovered from mixed lymphocyte reactions were subjected to TCRbeta CDR3 sequencing. Fresh whole blood from ten HLA-typed healthy donors served as the source for isolating PBMCs. To map where alloreactive clones came from, unstimulated CD4+ non-regulatory T cells were FACS-sorted. Points the paper makes about the study in general: Because sequences below about 10^-5 frequency were poorly captured, only a minor fraction of alloreactive clones could be mapped to unstimulated subsets. Unstimulated naive T cells appeared to be more diverse than memory T cells, and naive cells seemed to make a substantial contribution to the alloresponse. The suppressive function of proliferating Tregs from siplizumab cultures was not functionally confirmed. Roughly 80-95% of proliferating CD4+ or CD8+ clones could not be assigned a naive or memory phenotype. Siplizumab significantly reduced the cumulative frequency of alloreactive sequences traceable to unstimulated CD4+ memory T cells. Among mappable alloreactive CD4+ clones, the Treg-derived fraction averaged approximately 63% with siplizumab versus roughly 29% in control reactions.

The chain is encoded by TRBV5-1 joined to TRBJ2-3; the D gene lacks a confident call. This TCR came from a human donor in good health. The sequenced sample was non-Treg CD4+ T cells sorted from blood. The sample's cell subset or site, from its label and the paper: FACS-sorted unstimulated CD4+ non-regulatory T cells. The nucleotides are TGCGCCAGCTTTCGGCTAACTAGCACAGATACGCAGTATTTT. Protein translation: CASFRLTSTDTQYF.